Described below is a single T cell receptor (beta chain) sequence and its context. There is no known antigen for this receptor. No base quality values were provided; no much bigger clone lies one nucleotide off. TCRbeta CDR3 regions were amplified from genomic DNA using the immunoSEQ Assay, a bias-controlled multiplex PCR. The study's own analysis went as follows. Nucleated cell counts per sample were estimated from amplification of reference gene primers within the assay. Sequence reads were collapsed and filtered to measure the absolute abundance of every unique TCRbeta CDR3 rearrangement. For each sample, productive Simpson clonality was calculated as the square root of Simpson's diversity index over productive rearrangements. TCRdb holds this immuneACCESS table with in-frame rearrangements only. Some clones are missing; in checked studies, unresolved V genes explain under half, and the rest has no known cause. The V and J calls and clone size were taken over from that table, and D and trimming were inferred from the DNA. The sample table lists fewer than 130,000 clones, roughly two thirds of them with a count of one. Clones ranked in the top ten supply about 5.9% of the sample.

From the germline V gene, CDR1 is MDHEN and CDR2 is SYDVKM. CDR3 length: 15 amino acids, cysteine to phenylalanine. Just the 45-base CDR3 DNA is kept, in frame starting at base 1. A distance of 17 bases separates the germline ends of V and J, which lose 6 bases and 3 bases respectively. The data were obtained in a study of blood T cell repertoires in COVID-19 (dated by TCRdb to about 2020). For context, the study as a whole: The collaborator samples originated in the United States, Italy and Spain and spanned the acute and convalescent phases of COVID-19. The material from the prospective study consisted of cDNA or gDNA derived from T cells, B-cell-depleted T cells, or PBMCs. Deeply sampled blood TCRbeta repertoires from subjects exposed to, actively infected with, or recovered from COVID-19 were included in the dataset. The repertoires were released in a freely available public database intended as a resource for research on the immune response to SARS-CoV-2. The samples were drawn from the first 160 participants of the ongoing ImmuneRACE study and from roughly 1,300 subjects provided by 6 global collaborators. Nearly every sample came with metadata listing a de-identified subject ID, COVID-19 status, age in years and sex. Where available, HLA class I and class II types were taken from metadata supplied by the sample provider and were not determined by assay-based typing.

Collaborating institutions collected whole blood in K2EDTA tubes following their own protocols. Collaborator samples were shipped for TCRbeta analysis as frozen whole blood, isolated PBMCs, or DNA extracted from either sample type. On the study overall, not on this receptor specifically: The quantity of clinical and demographic metadata differed by source and by participant and was supplied without curation.

The rearranged chain carries TRBV28 and TRBJ1-2, and perhaps TRBD1 as D gene, on 6 matching bases. The sequence was obtained from an elderly man with acute or convalescent COVID-19. The sample was peripheral blood. The CDR3 protein: CASRESTGSDYGYTF. The bases read TGTGCCAGCAGAGAGTCGACAGGATCGGACTATGGCTACACCTTC.